This T cell receptor (beta chain) came from a study of shared clonotypes between healthy human individuals. Over several immunoSEQ plates, each subset's genomic DNA was distributed in even portions. Profiling relied on immunoSEQ multiplex PCR, and the TCRdb table lists in-frame clones only, not all of them. The data contain about 2 million clones, about 94% of them singletons. Germline CDR1 SSHAT, CDR2 FNYEAQ (reference sequence). The CDR3 runs to 22 residues. Findings of the study overall: Few donors limited the genetic and exposure-history diversity represented. Of the naive CD4 clonotypes, around 5% were shared across several donors.

Naive CD8 cells, CD45RO-negative and positively selected for CCR7, excluded terminally differentiated effector memory CD45RA+ cells. In the case of this clone: No antigen is known for it. At one boundary the junction diverges from the germline segment, which might be a read error.

Input material: naive CD8+ T cells sorted from blood. The V and J genes are TRBV7-7 and TRBJ1-4; 9 bases fit TRBD1. The sequence was obtained from a man aged 18 to 35 in good health. The CDR3 is CASSLAPFTSDRGRGTNEKLFF. The CDR3 bases are TGTGCTAGCAGCTTAGCGCCCTTCACCTCGGACAGGGGCAGGGGAACTAATGAAAAACTGTTTTTT.